This TCR beta chain was identified in a study of blood T cells in healthy people across ages. Study outcomes and limitations: PBMCs went unsorted, and a conclusive naive versus antigen-experienced comparison was therefore prevented.

Remarks on this clonotype: Antigen specificity is unknown.

A J-beta primer mix and a sample-barcoded 5' primer were used in a second PCR of roughly 6 to 12 cycles. TCRdb independently ran MiXCR on the 5' RACE reads; one entry per CDR3 protein. The data contain approximately 820,000 distinct CDR3 sequences, approximately 48% of them singletons. This CDR3 region has 15 residues. Germline CDR1 and CDR2: SGHTA and FQGNSA. This clonotype originated in a man in his 60s in good health. What was sequenced was blood. The gene calls are TRBV7-2 and TRBJ2-1; no clear D gene. The DNA end is more similar to TRBJ2-7, so the J call may be wrong. The CDR3 sequence: CASSREASSYNEQYF. In nucleotides, the CDR3 is TGTGCCAGCAGCCGTGAGGCAAGCTCCTACAATGAGCAGTACTTC.